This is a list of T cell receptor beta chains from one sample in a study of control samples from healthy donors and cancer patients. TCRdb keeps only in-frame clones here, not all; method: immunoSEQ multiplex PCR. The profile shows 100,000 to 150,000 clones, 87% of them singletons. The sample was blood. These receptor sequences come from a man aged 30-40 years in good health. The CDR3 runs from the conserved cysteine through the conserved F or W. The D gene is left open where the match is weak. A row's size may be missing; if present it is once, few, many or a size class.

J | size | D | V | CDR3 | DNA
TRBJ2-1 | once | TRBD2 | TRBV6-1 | CASSGVRRGATYNEQFF | TGTGCCAGCAGTGGCGTGCGGCGGGGGGCTACCTACAATGAGCAGTTCTTC
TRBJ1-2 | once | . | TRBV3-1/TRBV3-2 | CASSQGTRAGGYTF | TGTGCCAGCAGCCAAGGAACGAGGGCAGGGGGCTACACCTTC
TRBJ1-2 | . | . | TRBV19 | CASSSGQIFYGYTF | TGTGCCAGTAGTTCGGGTCAGATTTTCTATGGCTACACCTTC
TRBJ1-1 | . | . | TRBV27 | CASSLYDETFF | TGTGCCAGCAGTTTATACGATGAGACTTTCTTT
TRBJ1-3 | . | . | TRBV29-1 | CSVDPTGSGNTIYF | TGCAGCGTTGATCCGACAGGATCTGGAAACACCATATATTTT
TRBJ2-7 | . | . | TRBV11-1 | CASSLQEDLTYEQYF | TGTGCCAGCAGCTTGCAAGAAGACTTGACCTACGAGCAGTACTTC
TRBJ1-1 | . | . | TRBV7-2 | CASSDGLNTEAFF | TGTGCCAGCAGCGACGGCTTGAACACTGAAGCTTTCTTT
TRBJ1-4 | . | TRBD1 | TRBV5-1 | CASRRQGEEKLFF | TGCGCCAGCAGGAGACAGGGCGAAGAAAAACTGTTTTTT
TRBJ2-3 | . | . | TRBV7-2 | CASSSWASTDTQYF | TGTGCCAGCAGCTCCTGGGCTAGCACAGATACGCAGTATTTT
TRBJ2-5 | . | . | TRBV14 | CASSQIGLGRQETQYF | TGTGCCAGCAGCCAAATTGGACTGGGACGGCAAGAGACCCAGTACTTC
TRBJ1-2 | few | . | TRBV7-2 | CASSYVQGEDGYTF | TGTGCCAGCAGTTACGTTCAGGGAGAGGATGGCTACACCTTC
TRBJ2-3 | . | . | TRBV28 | CASTSGASDTDTQYF | TGTGCCAGCACCTCGGGGGCCTCGGACACAGATACGCAGTATTTT
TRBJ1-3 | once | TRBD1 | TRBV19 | CASRFDRASGNTIYF | TGTGCCAGTAGGTTCGACAGGGCTTCTGGAAACACCATATATTTT
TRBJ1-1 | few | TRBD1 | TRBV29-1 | CSVAWNRGGTEAFF | TGCAGCGTTGCGTGGAACAGGGGGGGCACTGAAGCTTTCTTT
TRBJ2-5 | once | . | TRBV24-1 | CATSDSGGETQYF | TGTGCCACCAGTGATTCAGGGGGGGAGACCCAGTACTTC
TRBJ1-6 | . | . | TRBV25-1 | CASSPSTGAYNSPLHF | TGTGCCAGCAGCCCCTCGACGGGGGCTTATAATTCACCCCTCCACTTT
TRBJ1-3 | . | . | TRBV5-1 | CASSLASSGNTIYF | TGCGCCAGCAGCTTGGCCAGCTCTGGAAACACCATATATTTT
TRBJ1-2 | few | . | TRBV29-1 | CSVEDRAGAENGYTF | TGCAGCGTTGAAGATCGGGCAGGGGCGGAGAATGGCTACACCTTC
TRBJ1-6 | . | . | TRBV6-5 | CASGRVDSPLHF | TGTGCCAGCGGCAGGGTTGACTCACCCCTCCACTTT
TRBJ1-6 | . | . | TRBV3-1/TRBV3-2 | CASSQVGVRNSPLHF | TGTGCCAGCAGCCAAGTGGGGGTGAGGAATTCACCCCTCCACTTT
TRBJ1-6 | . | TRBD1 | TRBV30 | CAWGGTADYNSPLHF | TGTGCCTGGGGTGGGACAGCAGACTATAATTCACCCCTCCACTTT
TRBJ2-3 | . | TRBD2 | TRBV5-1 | CASSLVGRGPDTQYF | TGCGCCAGCAGCTTGGTTGGGAGGGGCCCTGACACGCAGTATTTT
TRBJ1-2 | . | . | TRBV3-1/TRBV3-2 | CASSPQGRARGYTF | TGTGCCAGCAGCCCTCAGGGTAGAGCTCGCGGCTACACCTTC
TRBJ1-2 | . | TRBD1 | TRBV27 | CASSRTGVYGYTF | TGTGCCAGCAGTCGGACAGGGGTGTATGGCTACACCTTC
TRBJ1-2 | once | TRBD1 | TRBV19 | CASSMGQVLSYTF | TGTGCCAGTAGTATGGGACAGGTTTTGAGCTACACCTTC
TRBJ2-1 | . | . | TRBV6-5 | CASILGGVENEQFF | TGTGCCAGCATTCTGGGCGGTGTGGAGAATGAGCAGTTCTTC
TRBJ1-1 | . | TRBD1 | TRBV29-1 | CSVDTGAGNTEAFF | TGCAGCGTTGATACAGGGGCAGGGAACACTGAAGCTTTCTTT
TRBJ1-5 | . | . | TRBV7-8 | CASSSLAGLSNQPQHF | TGTGCCAGCAGCTCCCTGGCAGGGCTCAGCAATCAGCCCCAGCATTTT
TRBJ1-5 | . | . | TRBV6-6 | CASESPGQPQHF | TGTGCCAGCGAGTCCCCCGGTCAGCCCCAGCATTTT
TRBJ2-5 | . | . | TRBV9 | CASSVATGGGQETQYF | TGTGCCAGCAGCGTAGCTACCGGGGGTGGGCAAGAGACCCAGTACTTC
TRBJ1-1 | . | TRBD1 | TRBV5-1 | CASSLLTGGDTEAFF | TGCGCCAGCAGCTTACTAACAGGGGGGGACACTGAAGCTTTCTTT
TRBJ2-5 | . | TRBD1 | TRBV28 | CASSLQGVSETQYF | TGTGCCAGCAGTTTACAGGGGGTTAGCGAGACCCAGTACTTC
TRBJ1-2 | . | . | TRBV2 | CASRDRGKDGYTF | TGTGCCAGCAGGGATCGGGGGAAGGATGGCTACACCTTC
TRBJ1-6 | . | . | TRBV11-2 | CASSLDSGVGNSPLHF | TGTGCCAGCAGCTTAGATTCAGGGGTAGGGAATTCACCCCTCCACTTT
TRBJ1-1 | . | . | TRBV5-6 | CASSLGLITEAFF | TGTGCCAGCAGCTTAGGGTTGATCACTGAAGCTTTCTTT
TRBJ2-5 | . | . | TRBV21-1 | CASSNGGGSQETQYF | TGTGCCAGCAGCAATGGGGGGGGAAGCCAAGAGACCCAGTACTTC
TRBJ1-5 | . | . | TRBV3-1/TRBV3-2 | CASSPTSGNQPQHF | TGTGCCAGCAGCCCCACCTCAGGGAATCAGCCCCAGCATTTT
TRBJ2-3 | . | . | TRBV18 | CASSPLQTDTQYF | TGTGCCAGCTCACCACTCCAGACAGATACGCAGTATTTT
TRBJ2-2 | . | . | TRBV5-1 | CASSEQDTGELFF | TGCGCCAGCAGCGAACAGGACACCGGGGAGCTGTTTTTT
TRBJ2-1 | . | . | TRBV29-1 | CSVGGQSRSSYNEQFF | TGCAGCGTTGGCGGACAGTCGAGATCCTCCTACAATGAGCAGTTCTTC
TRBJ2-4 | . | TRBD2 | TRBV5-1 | CASSWYLAGEIAKNIQYF | TGCGCCAGCAGCTGGTATTTAGCGGGGGAGATAGCCAAAAACATTCAGTACTTC